This T cell receptor (beta chain) came from a study of identifying expanded T cells in peripheral blood. The study, taken as a whole, reports: Technical replicates showed around 1.2 changed clones; about two weeks approximately 16; four weeks 19.

With regard to this clone: The antigen is unknown.

Sequenced by immunoSEQ multiplex PCR; TCRdb stores in-frame clones only, minus some. The table has approximately 97,000 clones, 70% to 90% seen once; the top ten hold 14%. This CDR3 has 12 amino acids. Germline CDR1 is SGHKS and CDR2 is YYEKEE (reference sequence). With 5 bases removed from V and 6 bases from J, the gap between germline ends came to 11 bases. The sequence derives from a person between 18 and 75 years old in good health. V gene TRBV5-5 combines with J gene TRBJ1-2; no definite D call. The sample taken for sequencing was blood. In DNA, the CDR3 is TGTGCCAGCAGACGGACGGCCCATGGCTACACCTTC. This codes for CASRRTAHGYTF.